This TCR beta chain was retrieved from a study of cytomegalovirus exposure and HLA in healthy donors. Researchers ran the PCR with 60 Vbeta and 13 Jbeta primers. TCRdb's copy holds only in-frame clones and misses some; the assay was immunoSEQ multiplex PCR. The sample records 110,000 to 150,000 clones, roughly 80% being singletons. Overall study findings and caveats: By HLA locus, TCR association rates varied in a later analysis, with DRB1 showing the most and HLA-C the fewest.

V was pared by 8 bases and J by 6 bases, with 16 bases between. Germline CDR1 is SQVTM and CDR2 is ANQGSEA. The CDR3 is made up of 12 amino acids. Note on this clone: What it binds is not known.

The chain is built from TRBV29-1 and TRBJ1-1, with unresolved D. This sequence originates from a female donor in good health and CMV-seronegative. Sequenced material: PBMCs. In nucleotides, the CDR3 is TGCAGCTGCCGGGAACCAAGATCTGAAGCTTTCTTT. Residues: CSCREPRSEAFF.